This TCR beta chain came from a study of CD8+CD57+ T cells in acquired aplastic anemia. Study as a whole: DNA per sorted CD4+ or CD8+ sample ranged about 0.17 to 30 ug, averaging about 3 ug. Regarding the study as a whole: Patients and controls shared fewer than 30 CD8+ CDR3 sequences.

Flow cytometry had shown expanded CD8+CD57+ cells in the patients chosen for sequencing. Patient blood was sampled before any therapy had been received. This CDR3 is 14 amino acids long. V was clipped by 7 bases and J by 0 bases; unmatched bases: 3. Germline lookup yields CDR1 LNHDA and CDR2 SQIVND (reference sequence). Genomic DNA, the template, was used for profiling of the TCR beta VDJ and CDR3. TCRdb recomputed calls from the reads with MiXCR, one row per CDR3 protein. The table lists 170,000 or so distinct CDR3 sequences, 40% to 60% of them singletons. This clonotype showed up many times. Its antigen is not known.

This TCR was sampled from a human donor with aplastic anemia. Sequenced: sorted CD4+, CD8+, or CD8+CD57+ T cells (not recorded which) from PBMCs. This chain connects TRBV19 to TRBJ1-1; 9 bases agree with TRBD1. The CDR3 sequence is CASIRTGVNTEAFF. CDR3 sequence (DNA): TGTGCCAGTATCCGGACAGGGGTGAACACTGAAGCTTTCTTT.